This T cell receptor beta chain originates from a study of cytomegalovirus exposure and HLA in healthy donors (dated 2017 in TCRdb). About the investigation overall: An earlier analysis of roughly 500 of the donors reported about 250 Gb of sequence data and 117 million unique TCR beta sequences from 150 million to 200 million T cells. Roughly 300 gigabases of sequencing data and around 85 million unique TCR sequences made up an early release that covered fewer than 650 HLA-typed donors. Among the roughly 400 genotyped donors, about 85% belonged to the genetic ancestry cluster associated with self-reported Caucasian donors. The aim of the study was to test whether cataloging public T cell receptors could identify signatures of past pathogen exposure. Using immunosequencing, the study profiled T cell repertoires from 500 to 800 subjects and related those repertoires to cytomegalovirus serostatus. In addition to the first cohort of 666 subjects, a separate validation cohort of around 110 different subjects was used. The study combined high-throughput TCR immunosequencing, statistical association of individual TCRs with disease status, and machine learning to predict cytomegalovirus infection status. To study patterns of TCR occurrence, a later analysis re-analyzed previously published TCR beta repertoires from under 750 donors and added high-resolution HLA genotyping. The later analysis used no new phenotypic data to find candidate immune exposures, relying instead on TCR beta sequences and their occurrence across donors. An earlier analysis of roughly 600 of the donors used high-throughput TCR beta sequencing to judge whether each TCR beta V gene segment behaved as functional or pseudogenic. Donor age, sex, ethnicity and CMV serostatus were compiled together with the repertoire data. In a later genetic analysis, genome-wide SNP genotypes for about 55% of the roughly 700 donors were used, and that subset was treated as a discovery cohort. All discovery cohort repertoires had been generated using a single sequencing platform. Both class I and class II loci were covered by HLA typing, at four-digit resolution. The number of donors typed differed by locus, with 629-630 for A, B, C, DRB1 and DQB1, approximately 500 for DQA1, about 610 for DPA1, and roughly 450 for DPB1. Because of strong linkage in the cohort, five DR-DQ haplotypes were treated as single units for association and clustering. On average, roughly 250,000 unique TCR beta nucleotide sequences were sequenced per donor among more than 350 genotyped donors of the cohort, with roughly a sixth of those sequences being non-productive.

Receptor libraries were prepared by the immunoSEQ multiplex PCR assay. For the multiplex PCR, a mixture combining 60 forward primers for TCR Vbeta segments and 13 reverse primers for TCR Jbeta segments was used. A multiplex PCR assay on genomic DNA amplified the CDR3 region of rearranged TCR beta genes. On the Illumina HiSeq System, the amplified TCR beta libraries were sequenced as 87-base-pair reads. In the source study's methods: A later analysis tallied some 79 million unique TCR beta chains across the 660 or so repertoires, and about 10 million of those chains were shared by two or more donors. Raw reads were error-corrected and collapsed into unique sequences by a nearest-neighbor algorithm in which closely related sequences were merged to remove PCR and sequencing errors. CDR3 sequences were aligned to IMGT reference sequences to assign V, D and J gene segments. For a sequence to be retained, a match of at least six nucleotides to both a V gene segment and a J gene segment was required. Rearrangements were called productive when the CDR3 lacked stop codons and stayed in frame with V and J; all others were non-productive. Following IMGT convention, CDR3 was defined as the stretch from the second conserved V-encoded cysteine to the conserved J-encoded phenylalanine. In an earlier analysis of approximately 590 of the donors, sequences lacking an unambiguous match to a single V gene segment were excluded. In an earlier analysis of several hundred of the donors, V segments were called functional above 56.7% productive rearrangements and were called segregating when the between-donor standard deviation exceeded 5%. A statistical classification framework was developed to diagnose cytomegalovirus status using the catalog of TCR beta chain sequences. A later analysis assigned V and J genes by comparing TCR nucleotide sequences with IMGT/GENE-DB human TR gene sequences. Using the TCRdist pipeline, a later analysis assigned CDR3 sequences along with most-parsimonious VDJ recombination scenarios. In a later analysis, each TCR beta chain was defined by its CDR3 amino acid sequence together with its V-gene family, and reads without a unique V-gene family were excluded. As a way to deal with suspected cross-contamination and a sequencing artifact, a later analysis dropped hundreds of nucleotide sequences that were highly shared and had low generation probability. In a later analysis, a clonal expansion index for each public chain was calculated from normalized within-repertoire ranks of inferred template counts. In a later analysis, generation probabilities were computed using a VDJ recombination model fitted to out-of-frame rearrangements, and the results were checked against IGoR. Hypergeometric tests were used in a later analysis to score TCR-TCR, TCR-HLA and TCR-CMV co-occurrence, with a repertoire-size bias correction applied to the TCR pairs. False discovery rates were estimated in a later analysis by permuting HLA or CMV assignments 20 times. A later analysis grouped co-occurring TCRs with DBSCAN, adding TCRdist sequence similarity when clustering within HLA-allele-positive subsets. Repertoires with fewer than 30,000 or more than 120,000 public chains were left out of co-occurrence clustering, as were four to six repertoires with anomalous nucleotide sharing. TCRdb took over this immuneACCESS table, retaining in-frame rearrangements with V and J assigned. Such tables are incomplete; in checked studies, under half of the missing clones stem from an unresolved V gene, and the remainder is unexplained. The DNA was the basis for D and trimming; V, J and clone size are from that table. For this sample there are fewer than 180,000 clones; under 75% appear just once. The top ten clonotypes cover roughly 7% of the sample.

The cohort consisted of 600 or so healthy bone marrow donors. Cohort members were all nominally healthy when sampled, although unrecorded immune exposures were likely present. The donor was CMV seropositive and was included in the group of 250 to 300 seropositive cohort members. Every donor gave a peripheral blood sample, and the peripheral blood mononuclear cells from that sample were used for TCR beta sequencing. The Qiagen DNeasy Blood Extraction Kit was used to extract genomic DNA from the blood cell samples. As concerns this clone: What this receptor recognizes is not known. Qualities for individual bases were not recorded, and no much larger clone is one base off.

Points the paper makes about the study in general: In a later analysis, most CMV-associated TCR beta chains were found to appear HLA-restricted, with HLA associations seemingly driven largely by CMV exposure. Immune exposure information for the cohort was limited to CMV serostatus. When HLA alleles, especially DR and DQ, strongly co-occurred, attributing TCR associations to individual alleles was difficult. Cytomegalovirus status was reported to be diagnosed by the classifier with high specificity and sensitivity in both the original and validation cohorts. Presence/absence analyses assumed roughly uniform sequencing depth across donors, an assumption that may not hold. Most TCR sequences were seen in very few donors, while some public TCRs were found in many individuals. The earlier analysis of nearly 600 of the donors excluded 15 to 20 rarely observed V segments, including chromosome 9 orphons, because counts were too low. According to a later analysis, TCR association rates differed among HLA loci, with DRB1 alleles showing the most associated TCRs and HLA-C alleles showing the fewest. In vitro tests confirmed that a few of the cytomegalovirus-associated TCR beta chains recognize cytomegalovirus antigens. A further reported finding was that TCR beta sequences accurately predicted the HLA-A and HLA-B alleles for most subjects in the first cohort. A cluster of highly shared sequence variants was judged likely to represent a technical artifact of the sequencing pipeline. Broadly in line with IMGT annotations, most TCR beta V segments showed up in productive rearrangements about 87% or about 30% of the time in an earlier analysis of roughly 590 of the donors. Linkage disequilibrium might explain the correlated functional status among segregating V segments, but an unknown experimental factor could not be ruled out. The study gave a list of under 200 TCR beta chains associated with cytomegalovirus. A later analysis reported that several top co-occurrence clusters appeared linked to parvovirus B19, influenza, CMV and Epstein-Barr virus. According to the authors, the approach could potentially be generalized to other disease states and immunological phenotypes. According to a later genetic analysis, donors in an Asian-associated ancestry cluster had fewer N-insertions in productive TCRs than the roughly 660-donor mean. A later analysis found that HLA-associated TCR beta chains were more clonally expanded and had lower generation probabilities than equally common non-associated chains. HLA typing was unavailable for some donors at each locus, so association tests used only the typed subset. In a later analysis, around 17,000 TCR beta sequences were associated with specific HLA alleles at a false discovery rate of 0.05. An association between a missense DCLRE1C variant and V-gene and J-gene trimming of TCR beta chains was found in a later genetic analysis and replicated in an independent cohort. The cohort was sequenced for TCR beta chains only, and without alpha or paired-chain data the features that could be detected were limited.

The receptor comes from an older woman in good health and CMV-seropositive. Sequencing was carried out using PBMCs.

The CDR3 region has the sequence CASSQESTSRSYEQYF. The DNA reads TGTGCCAGCAGCCAGGAATCGACTAGCCGCTCCTACGAGCAGTACTTC. In this chain, TRBV4-2 is recombined with TRBJ2-7; TRBD2 matches 7 bases in the middle. The CDR3 numbers 16 residues from cysteine through phenylalanine. Only the CDR3 portion is preserved as DNA: 48 bases, with reading frame beginning at the first base. From the germline V gene, CDR1 is LGHNA and CDR2 is YNFKEQ. The V end gives up 3 bases and the J end 0 bases, leaving 8 bases in the junction not matched to a gene.